Presented here are 9 T cell receptor beta chains from one specimen sequenced in a study of blood T cell repertoires in COVID-19. Some clones are missing from TCRdb's copy, which holds only in-frame ones; the method was immunoSEQ multiplex PCR. Among fewer than 450,000 clones listed, 87% were seen once. Specimen: PBMCs or T cells enriched from blood (not recorded which). Source of these receptors: a young woman who had recovered from COVID-19.

The V call is TRBV5-1, the J call TRBJ1-1, with 8 bases fitting TRBD1. The J segment lost 4 bases and the V segment lost 4 bases, leaving 6 bases of the junction unmatched. CDR3 length: 14 residues. The germline gives CDR1 SGHRS, CDR2 YFSETQ. The CDR3 here is CASSTGQGVTEAFF. CDR3 DNA sequence: TGCGCCAGCAGCACTGGACAGGGAGTCACTGAAGCTTTCTTT.

The gene calls are TRBV12-3 or TRBV12-4 and TRBJ2-7; a possible D gene is TRBD2 (5 bases). The CDR3 is 12 residues long. V gave up 8 bases and J gave up 5 bases, with 13 bases separating them. CDR3 DNA: TGTGCCAGCCGGGGATTGGGGAACGAGCAGTACTTC. It codes for CASRGLGNEQYF.

The chain recombines TRBV18 with TRBJ2-7, with D perhaps TRBD1 (5 bases). The CDR3 runs 17 residues. V lost 3 bases to trimming and J lost 5 bases, with 23 bases between them. Looked up from germline, CDR1 is KGHSH and CDR2 is LQKENI. In DNA, the CDR3 is TGTGCCAGCTCACCCCTCCCTCAGGGTGGGCCTGGAAACGAGCAGTACTTC. Translation gives CASSPLPQGGPGNEQYF.

The genes are TRBV28 and TRBJ1-4, with D possibly TRBD1 on 6 matching bases. The V and J ends lost 6 bases and 1 base respectively, with 15 bases between them. Germline V CDR1 and CDR2: MDHEN, SYDVKM. CDR3 length: 16 residues. The CDR3 reads CASSPQGWGTNEKLFF. CDR3 nucleotide sequence: TGTGCCAGCAGCCCACAGGGTTGGGGAACTAATGAAAAACTGTTTTTT. The variable domain in full, completed from reference TRBV28 and TRBJ1-4, reads DVKVTQSSRYLVKRTGEKVFLECVQDMDHENMFWYRQDPGLGLRLIYFSYDVKMKEKGDIPEGYSVSREKKERFSLILESASTNQTSMYLCASSPQGWGTNEKLFFGSGTQLSVL.

V and J are TRBV5-4 and TRBJ1-2; 8 bases are shared with TRBD1. With V trimmed by 4 bases and J by 4 bases, 6 bases remained unmatched. CDR3 length: 14 amino acids. Germline loops: CDR1 SGHNT, CDR2 YYREEE (reference sequence). In DNA, the CDR3 is TGTGCCAGCAGCCCCCAGGGGGCTAGCTATGGCTACACCTTC. It codes for CASSPQGASYGYTF.

The chain combines TRBV28 with TRBJ1-5; possible D gene TRBD1, 6 bases. Germline V lookup: CDR1 MDHEN, CDR2 SYDVKM. This CDR3 spans 17 amino acids. V was shortened by 5 bases and J by 1 base, with 18 bases between the two germline ends. CDR3 in amino acids: CASSPYHRDPSNQPQHF. DNA of the CDR3: TGTGCCAGCAGTCCGTATCACAGGGACCCCAGCAATCAGCCCCAGCATTTT.

This clone appeared once. V and J are TRBV5-1 and TRBJ1-1; D ambiguous. The germline V gene encodes CDR1 SGHRS and CDR2 YFSETQ. Between the trimmed V and J ends, which lost 6 bases and 1 base, there was a span of 16 bases. CDR3 length equals 15 residues. The DNA of the CDR3 is TGCGCCAGCACCCCCGCGAGGGCCTCGAACACTGAAGCTTTCTTT. It codes for CASTPARASNTEAFF.

This chain uses TRBV9 with TRBJ1-3; a possible D gene is TRBD1 (5 bases). CDR1 is SGDLS and CDR2 is YYNGEE in the germline V gene. The CDR3 has 13 amino acids. The ends were cut back, 0 bases at V and 4 bases at J, with 5 bases in the middle. CDR3 nucleotides: TGTGCCAGCAGCGTAGAGGGGGGAAACACCATATATTTT. It translates to CASSVEGGNTIYF. The full variable domain, with the rest looked up from reference TRBV9 and TRBJ1-3, is DSGVTQTPKHLITATGQRVTLRCSPRSGDLSVYWYQQSLDQGLQFLIQYYNGEERAKGNILERFSAQQFPDLHSELNLSSLELGDSALYFCASSVEGGNTIYFGEGSWLTVV.

This clone appeared a single time. The V call is TRBV10-1, the J call TRBJ1-5, with D unclear. V lost 0 bases to trimming and J lost 6 bases, with 12 bases between them. The length of the CDR3 is 15 residues. CDR1 WNHNN and CDR2 SYGVQD come from the germline V gene (reference sequence). CDR3 nucleotides: TGCGCCAGCAGTGAGTCGGCCGCGGGCAGTCAGCCCCAGCATTTT. Translating it yields CASSESAAGSQPQHF.